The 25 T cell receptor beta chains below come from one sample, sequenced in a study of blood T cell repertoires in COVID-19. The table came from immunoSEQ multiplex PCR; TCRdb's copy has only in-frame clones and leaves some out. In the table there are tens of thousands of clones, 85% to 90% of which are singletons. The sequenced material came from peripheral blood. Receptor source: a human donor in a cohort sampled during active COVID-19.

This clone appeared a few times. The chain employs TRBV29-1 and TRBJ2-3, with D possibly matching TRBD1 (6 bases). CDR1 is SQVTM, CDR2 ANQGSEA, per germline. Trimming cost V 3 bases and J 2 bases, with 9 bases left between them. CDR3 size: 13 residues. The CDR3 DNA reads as TGCAGCGTTGAGGGGGACACCACAGATACGCAGTATTTT. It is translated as CSVEGDTTDTQYF.

The CDR3 DNA sequence: TGTGCCAGCAGCGGGACAGCGGGGGGAAACACCATATATTTT. Translated: CASSGTAGGNTIYF. This rearrangement joins TRBV9 to TRBJ1-3; D might be TRBD1 (6 bases). V lost 3 bases to trimming and J lost 4 bases, with 11 bases between them. Germline CDR1 is SGDLS and CDR2 is YYNGEE. The CDR3 covers 14 residues.

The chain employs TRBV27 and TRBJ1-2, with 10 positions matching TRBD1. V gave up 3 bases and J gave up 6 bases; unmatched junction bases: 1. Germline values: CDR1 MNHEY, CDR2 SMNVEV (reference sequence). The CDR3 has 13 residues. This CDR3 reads CASSFGTGDGYTF. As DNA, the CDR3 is TGTGCCAGCAGTTTTGGGACAGGGGATGGCTACACCTTC.

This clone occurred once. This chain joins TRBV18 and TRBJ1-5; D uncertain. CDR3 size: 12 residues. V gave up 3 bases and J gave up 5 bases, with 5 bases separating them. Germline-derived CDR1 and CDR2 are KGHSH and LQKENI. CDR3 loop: CASSPSDQPQHF. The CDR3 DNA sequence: TGTGCCAGCTCACCGTCAGATCAGCCCCAGCATTTT.

The chain's CDR3 is CASSTQPGTGAYEQYF. The DNA for the CDR3 is TGTGCCAGCAGTACCCAACCGGGGACAGGGGCCTACGAGCAGTACTTC. J is TRBJ2-7 and V is TRBV28; 10 bases are a match to TRBD1. V dropped 5 bases and J dropped 2; count of bases not matched to a gene: 9. Germline lookup yields CDR1 MDHEN and CDR2 SYDVKM. The CDR3 extends over 16 amino acids.

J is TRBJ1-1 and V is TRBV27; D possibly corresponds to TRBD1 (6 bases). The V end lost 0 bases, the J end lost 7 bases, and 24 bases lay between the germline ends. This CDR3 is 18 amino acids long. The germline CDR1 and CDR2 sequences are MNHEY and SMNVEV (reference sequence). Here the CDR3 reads CASSLSSTDRTRPYEAFF. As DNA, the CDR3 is TGTGCCAGCAGTTTATCCTCCACAGACAGGACCCGACCGTATGAAGCTTTCTTT.

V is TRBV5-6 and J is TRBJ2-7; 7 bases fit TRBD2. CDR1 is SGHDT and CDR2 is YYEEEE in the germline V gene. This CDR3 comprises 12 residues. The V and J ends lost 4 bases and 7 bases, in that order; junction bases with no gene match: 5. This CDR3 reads CASSRGEDEQYF. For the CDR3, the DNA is TGTGCCAGCAGCCGGGGGGAAGATGAGCAGTACTTC.

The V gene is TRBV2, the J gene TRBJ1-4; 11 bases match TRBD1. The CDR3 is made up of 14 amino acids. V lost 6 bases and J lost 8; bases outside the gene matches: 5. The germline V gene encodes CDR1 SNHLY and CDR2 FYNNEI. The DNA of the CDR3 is TGTGCCAGCAGGTCCGGGACAGGGGGAGAAAAACTGTTTTTT. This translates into CASRSGTGGEKLFF.

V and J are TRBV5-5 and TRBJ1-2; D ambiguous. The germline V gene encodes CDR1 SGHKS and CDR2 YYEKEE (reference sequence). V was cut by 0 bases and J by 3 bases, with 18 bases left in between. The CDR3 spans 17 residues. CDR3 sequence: CASSLASRGIRDYGYTF. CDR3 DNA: TGTGCCAGCAGCTTGGCCAGTCGGGGAATTAGGGACTATGGCTACACCTTC. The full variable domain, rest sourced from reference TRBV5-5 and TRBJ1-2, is DAGVTQSPTHLIKTRGQQVTLRCSPISGHKSVSWYQQVLGQGPQFIFQYYEKEERGRGNFPDRFSARQFPNYSSELNVNALLLGDSALYLCASSLASRGIRDYGYTFGSGTRLTVV.

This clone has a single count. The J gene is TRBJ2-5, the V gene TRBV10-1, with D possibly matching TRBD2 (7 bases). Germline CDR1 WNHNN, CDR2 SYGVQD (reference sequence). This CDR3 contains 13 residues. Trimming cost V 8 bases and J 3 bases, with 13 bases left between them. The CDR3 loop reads CASQGGGEETQYF. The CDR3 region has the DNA TGCGCCAGCCAGGGAGGGGGTGAAGAGACCCAGTACTTC.

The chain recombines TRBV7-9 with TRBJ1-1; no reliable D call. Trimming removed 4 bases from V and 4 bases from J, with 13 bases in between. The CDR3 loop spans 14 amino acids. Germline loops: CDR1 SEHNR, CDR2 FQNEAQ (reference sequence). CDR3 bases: TGTGCCAGCAGCTGGGGAGGGAGAGGCACTGAAGCTTTCTTT. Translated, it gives CASSWGGRGTEAFF.

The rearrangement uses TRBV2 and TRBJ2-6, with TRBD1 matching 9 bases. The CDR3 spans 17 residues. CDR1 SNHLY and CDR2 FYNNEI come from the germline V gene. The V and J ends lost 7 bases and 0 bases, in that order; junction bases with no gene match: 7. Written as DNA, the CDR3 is TGTGCCAGCATTTGGGACAGGGTCAGCTCTGGGGCCAACGTCCTGACTTTC. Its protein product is CASIWDRVSSGANVLTF.

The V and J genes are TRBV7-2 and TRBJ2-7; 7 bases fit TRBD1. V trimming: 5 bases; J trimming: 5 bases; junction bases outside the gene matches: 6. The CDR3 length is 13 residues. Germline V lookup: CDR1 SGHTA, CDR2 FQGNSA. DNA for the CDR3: TGTGCCAGCAGCCTACAGGGGCTGAACGAGCAGTACTTC. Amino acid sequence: CASSLQGLNEQYF.

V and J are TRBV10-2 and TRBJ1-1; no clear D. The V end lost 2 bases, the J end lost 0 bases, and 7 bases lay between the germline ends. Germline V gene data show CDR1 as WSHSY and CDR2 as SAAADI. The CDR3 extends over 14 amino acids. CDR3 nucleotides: TGCGCCAGCAGTGAGGCCCACTTGAACACTGAAGCTTTCTTT. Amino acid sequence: CASSEAHLNTEAFF.

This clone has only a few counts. CDR3 in DNA: TGTGCCAGCAGCAAACGAGGGGAGGGCAATCAGCCCCAGCATTTT. Translating it yields CASSKRGEGNQPQHF. V gene TRBV28 combines with J gene TRBJ1-5; D may be TRBD1 (5 bases). Trimming cost V 6 bases and J 2 bases, with 14 bases left between them. CDR1 and CDR2 from the germline V gene are MDHEN and SYDVKM. CDR3 length: 15 amino acids.

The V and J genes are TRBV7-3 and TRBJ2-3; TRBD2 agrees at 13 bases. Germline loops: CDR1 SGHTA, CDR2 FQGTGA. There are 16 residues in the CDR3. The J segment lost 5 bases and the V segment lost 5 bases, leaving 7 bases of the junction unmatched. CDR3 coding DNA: TGTGCCAGCAGCCCCACTAGCGGGAGGGCCAAAGATACGCAGTATTTT. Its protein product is CASSPTSGRAKDTQYF.

CDR3 amino acids: CATSDPGTGYGYTF. CDR3 DNA: TGTGCCACCAGTGACCCCGGGACAGGGTATGGCTACACCTTC. The rearrangement joins TRBV24-1 to TRBJ1-2; 9 nucleotides match TRBD1. CDR3 size: 14 residues. The junction had 4 bases not matched to a gene; V was cut back by 4 bases and J by 5 bases. In germline, CDR1 is KGHDR, CDR2 SFDVKD.

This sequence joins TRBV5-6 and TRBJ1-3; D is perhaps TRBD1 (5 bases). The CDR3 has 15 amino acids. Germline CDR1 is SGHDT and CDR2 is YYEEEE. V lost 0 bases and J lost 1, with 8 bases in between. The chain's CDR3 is CASSLEAGSGNTIYF. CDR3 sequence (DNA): TGTGCCAGCAGCTTGGAAGCAGGGTCTGGAAACACCATATATTTT.

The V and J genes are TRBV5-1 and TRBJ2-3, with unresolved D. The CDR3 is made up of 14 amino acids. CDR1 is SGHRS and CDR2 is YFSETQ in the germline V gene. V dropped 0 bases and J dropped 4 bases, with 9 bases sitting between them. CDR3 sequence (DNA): TGCGCCAGCAGCTTGGCCGCAGGTTCAGATACGCAGTATTTT. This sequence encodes CASSLAAGSDTQYF.

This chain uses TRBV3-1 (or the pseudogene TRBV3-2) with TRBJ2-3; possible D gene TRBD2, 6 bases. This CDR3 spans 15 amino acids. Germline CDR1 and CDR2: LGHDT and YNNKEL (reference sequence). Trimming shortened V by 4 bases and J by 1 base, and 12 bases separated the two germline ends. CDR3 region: CASSRDGSGTDTQYF. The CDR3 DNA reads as TGTGCCAGCAGCCGGGACGGGAGCGGCACAGATACGCAGTATTTT.

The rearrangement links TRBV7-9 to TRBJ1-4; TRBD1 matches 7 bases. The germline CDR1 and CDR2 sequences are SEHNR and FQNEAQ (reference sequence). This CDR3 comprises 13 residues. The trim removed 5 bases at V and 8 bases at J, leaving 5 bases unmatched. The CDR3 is CASSRDRGEKLFF. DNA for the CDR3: TGTGCCAGCAGCCGGGACAGAGGAGAAAAACTGTTTTTT.

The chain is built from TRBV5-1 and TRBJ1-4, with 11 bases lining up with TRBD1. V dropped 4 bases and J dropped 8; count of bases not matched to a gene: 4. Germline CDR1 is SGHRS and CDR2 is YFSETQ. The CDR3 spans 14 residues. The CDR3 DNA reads TGCGCCAGCAGCCCCGGGACAGGGGGAGAAAAACTGTTTTTT. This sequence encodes CASSPGTGGEKLFF.

The DNA of the CDR3 is TGTGCCAGCAGCGAACGCAGGGCAGCTTTCACCGGGGAGCTGTTTTTT. Translating gives CASSERRAAFTGELFF. This chain uses TRBV11-1 with TRBJ2-2, with TRBD1 as a possible D gene (5 bases). The CDR3 sequence is 16 residues long. Trimming cost V 5 bases and J 4 bases, with 17 bases left between them. In germline, CDR1 is SGHAT, CDR2 FQDESV (reference sequence). The whole variable domain, filled in from reference TRBV11-1 and TRBJ2-2, reads EAEVAQSPRYKITEKSQAVAFWCDPISGHATLYWYRQILGQGPELLVQFQDESVVDDSQLPKDRFSAERLKGVDSTLKIQPAELGDSAMYLCASSERRAAFTGELFFGEGSRLTVL.

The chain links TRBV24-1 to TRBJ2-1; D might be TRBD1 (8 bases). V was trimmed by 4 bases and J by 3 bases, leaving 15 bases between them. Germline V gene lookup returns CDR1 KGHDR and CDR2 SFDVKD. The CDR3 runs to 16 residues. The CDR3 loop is CATSDPTGEGYNEQFF. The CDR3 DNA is TGTGCCACCAGTGACCCGACAGGGGAGGGCTACAATGAGCAGTTCTTC.

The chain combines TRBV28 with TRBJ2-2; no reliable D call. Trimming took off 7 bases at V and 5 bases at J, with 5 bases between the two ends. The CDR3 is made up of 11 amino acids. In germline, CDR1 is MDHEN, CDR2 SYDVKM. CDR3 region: CASKETGELFF. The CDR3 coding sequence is TGTGCCAGCAAGGAGACCGGGGAGCTGTTTTTT.